This is a list of T cell receptor beta chains from one sample in a study of blood T cell repertoires in COVID-19. Some clones are missing from TCRdb's copy, which holds only in-frame ones; the method was immunoSEQ multiplex PCR. The sample lists approximately 360,000 clones; around nine tenths were seen once. The sequencing input was PBMCs or T cells enriched from blood (not recorded which). Receptors were obtained from a woman in her twenties or thirties with acute COVID-19. Both conserved end residues are part of each CDR3. D genes are given only for firm matches. Clone size appears in some rows only: once, few, many, or a class for an expanded clone.

V gene	clone size	J gene	D gene	CDR3 protein	CDR3 DNA
TRBV27	-	TRBJ1-2	-	CASSPGHGRDGYTF	TGTGCCAGCAGTCCCGGTCATGGGCGTGATGGCTACACCTTC
TRBV3-1/TRBV3-2	-	TRBJ1-1	-	CASSSKAMNTEAFF	TGTGCCAGCAGCTCCAAAGCAATGAACACTGAAGCTTTCTTT
TRBV19	-	TRBJ1-1	TRBD1	CASSVGTGVRRGTEAFF	TGTGCCAGTAGTGTAGGGACAGGAGTCCGCCGGGGCACTGAAGCTTTCTTT
TRBV24-1	-	TRBJ1-4	TRBD1	CATSGPGQGGEKLFF	TGTGCCACCAGTGGCCCGGGACAGGGTGGCGAAAAACTGTTTTTT
TRBV21-1	-	TRBJ2-7	-	CASSKDQRTGGFCCIVYEQYF	TGTGCCAGCAGCAAAGACCAGAGGACAGGGGGCTTCTGTTGTATTGTCTACGAGCAGTACTTC
TRBV28	-	TRBJ2-3	TRBD1	CASSSWTGFPGTPTQYF	TGTGCCAGCAGTTCTTGGACAGGTTTCCCGGGGACCCCTACGCAGTATTTT
TRBV5-6	-	TRBJ1-2	TRBD1	CASSSIRTGYYGYTF	TGTGCCAGCAGCTCCATTCGGACAGGATACTATGGCTACACCTTC
TRBV7-2	once	TRBJ1-2	-	CASSLSRSDYGYTF	TGTGCCAGCAGCTTAAGTCGGTCGGACTATGGCTACACCTTC
TRBV7-3	-	TRBJ2-3	TRBD2	CASSLSAGGPNTQYF	TGTGCCAGCAGCTTATCTGCGGGGGGGCCAAATACGCAGTATTTT
TRBV9	-	TRBJ2-3	TRBD2	CASSARLAGSTDTQYF	TGTGCCAGCAGCGCCCGACTAGCGGGGTCCACAGATACGCAGTATTTT
TRBV9	-	TRBJ2-1	TRBD2	CASSVVAGGNYNEQFF	TGTGCCAGCAGCGTAGTCGCGGGGGGGAATTACAATGAGCAGTTCTTC
TRBV7-2	-	TRBJ2-3	-	CASSSFGGTDTQYF	TGTGCCAGCAGCTCTTTCGGGGGCACAGATACGCAGTATTTT
TRBV5-1	-	TRBJ2-7	-	CASSLGDWGPSYEQYF	TGCGCCAGCAGCTTGGGGGATTGGGGGCCCTCTTACGAGCAGTACTTC
TRBV3-1/TRBV3-2	-	TRBJ2-2	TRBD2	CASSHIIAGGPYSTGELFF	TGTGCCAGCAGCCACATCATAGCGGGGGGGCCATATAGCACCGGGGAGCTGTTTTTT
TRBV5-8	-	TRBJ1-5	-	CASSLKLGSQPQHF	TGTGCCAGCAGCTTGAAATTAGGGAGTCAGCCCCAGCATTTT
TRBV7-9	-	TRBJ1-1	-	CASSNGVGTEAFF	TGTGCCAGCAGCAACGGGGTGGGCACTGAAGCTTTCTTT
TRBV27	-	TRBJ1-6	-	CATGFGNSPLHF	TGTGCCACGGGATTCGGGAATTCACCCCTCCACTTT
TRBV4-3	-	TRBJ2-7	-	CASSQDGGYSYEQYF	TGCGCCAGCAGCCAAGATGGAGGGTACTCCTACGAGCAGTACTTC
TRBV20-1	-	TRBJ1-2	-	CSPQVGYTF	TGCAGTCCACAAGTGGGCTACACCTTC
TRBV28	-	TRBJ1-1	TRBD1	CASSYPGRGLTEAFF	TGTGCCAGCAGTTATCCCGGAAGGGGGCTCACTGAAGCTTTCTTT
TRBV20-1	-	TRBJ1-2	-	CSASMSAGDYGYTF	TGCAGTGCTAGTATGTCAGCGGGGGACTATGGCTACACCTTC
TRBV19	-	TRBJ1-5	-	CASSARNQPQHF	TGTGCCAGTAGTGCCAGGAATCAGCCCCAGCATTTT
TRBV3-1/TRBV3-2	-	TRBJ1-2	-	CASSQTANYGYTF	TGTGCCAGCAGCCAGACAGCCAACTATGGCTACACCTTC
TRBV7-3	-	TRBJ2-2	-	CASSIRHNTGELFF	TGTGCCAGCAGCATTCGACACAACACCGGGGAGCTGTTTTTT
TRBV21-1	-	TRBJ1-1	-	CASSAPGQFF	TGTGCCAGCAGCGCCCCAGGACAGTTCTTT
TRBV27	-	TRBJ2-1	-	CASSPNINEQFF	TGTGCCAGCAGTCCAAACATCAATGAGCAGTTCTTC
TRBV10-2	-	TRBJ2-2	TRBD2	CASSDLQRGTGELFF	TGCGCCAGCAGTGACCTACAGCGGGGAACCGGGGAGCTGTTTTTT
TRBV6-2/TRBV6-3	-	TRBJ1-2	-	CASSLGHLFITGYTF	TGTGCCAGCAGCCTGGGACACCTCTTTATAACGGGCTACACCTTC
TRBV7-2	-	TRBJ2-5	-	CASGGQETQYF	TGTGCCAGCGGGGGGCAAGAGACCCAGTACTTC
TRBV19	-	TRBJ1-5	-	CASSWGTPSNQPQHF	TGTGCCAGTAGTTGGGGGACTCCTAGCAATCAGCCCCAGCATTTT
TRBV19	-	TRBJ2-5	TRBD2	CASSRTSGVQETQYF	TGTGCCAGTAGCAGGACTAGCGGGGTACAAGAGACCCAGTACTTC
TRBV30	once	TRBJ2-3	-	CAWSVRVAGADTQYF	TGTGCCTGGAGTGTACGAGTAGCCGGGGCAGATACGCAGTATTTT
TRBV11-2	-	TRBJ1-2	-	CASSLGARRSGYTF	TGTGCCAGCAGCTTAGGAGCTAGGAGGAGTGGCTACACCTTC
TRBV18	-	TRBJ2-2	-	CASSTGTHYTGELFF	TGTGCCAGCTCAACCGGGACTCATTACACCGGGGAGCTGTTTTTT
TRBV24-1	-	TRBJ1-1	TRBD1	CATRRTGSNTEAFF	TGTGCCACCAGACGGACAGGGTCGAACACTGAAGCTTTCTTT
TRBV12-5	-	TRBJ1-3	-	CASGLAPEFSGNTIYF	TGTGCTAGTGGTTTGGCACCCGAGTTCTCTGGAAACACCATATATTTT
TRBV5-6	-	TRBJ2-4	TRBD1	CASNWDRGNIQYF	TGTGCCAGCAATTGGGACAGGGGGAACATTCAGTACTTC
TRBV2	-	TRBJ2-5	-	CASSEALAGAQETQYF	TGTGCCAGCAGTGAAGCCCTCGCGGGGGCTCAAGAGACCCAGTACTTC
TRBV5-8	-	TRBJ1-5	-	CASSLGLTGPQHF	TGTGCCAGCAGCTTGGGGCTTACGGGACCCCAGCATTTT
TRBV12-5	few	TRBJ2-7	-	CASGGYYEQYF	TGTGCTAGTGGGGGCTATTACGAGCAGTACTTC
TRBV29-1	-	TRBJ1-2	TRBD1	CSTTDRVGYTF	TGCAGCACCACCGACAGGGTTGGCTACACCTTC
TRBV3-1/TRBV3-2	-	TRBJ2-2	-	CASSQADISGELFF	TGTGCCAGCAGCCAGGCCGACATCTCGGGGGAGCTGTTTTTT
TRBV18	once	TRBJ2-7	-	CASSYTGVASYEQYF	TGTGCCAGCTCATACACAGGAGTCGCATCCTACGAGCAGTACTTC
TRBV3-1/TRBV3-2	-	TRBJ1-4	TRBD1	CASSQRTGGGEKLFF	TGTGCCAGCAGCCAACGGACAGGGGGGGGTGAAAAACTGTTTTTT
TRBV5-1	-	TRBJ1-1	TRBD1	CASSFGDRGDTEAFF	TGCGCCAGCAGCTTTGGTGACAGGGGTGACACTGAAGCTTTCTTT
TRBV2	-	TRBJ2-2	TRBD1	CASSERSAGGSGELFF	TGTGCCAGCAGTGAAAGGTCGGCAGGGGGCTCCGGGGAGCTGTTTTTT
TRBV5-5	-	TRBJ1-5	-	CASSLGAGTNQPQHF	TGTGCCAGCAGCTTGGGGGCGGGAACTAATCAGCCCCAGCATTTT
TRBV24-1	-	TRBJ1-2	TRBD1	CATSDRDRDYYGYTF	TGTGCCACCAGTGATAGGGACAGGGATTACTATGGCTACACCTTC
TRBV29-1	-	TRBJ1-1	-	CSVLGRGNTEAFF	TGCAGCGTACTTGGACGGGGGAACACTGAAGCTTTCTTT
TRBV6-1	-	TRBJ1-4	-	CASSEAGLTSGEKLFF	TGTGCCAGCAGTGAAGCAGGCCTTACCTCGGGTGAAAAACTGTTTTTT
TRBV21-1	-	TRBJ1-5	-	CASSKAGVLLNQPQHF	TGTGCCAGCAGCAAAGCAGGGGTCCTACTTAATCAGCCCCAGCATTTT
TRBV29-1	-	TRBJ2-5	-	CSVGGRGQETQYF	TGCAGCGTTGGGGGCAGGGGCCAAGAGACCCAGTACTTC
TRBV20-1	-	TRBJ1-2	TRBD1	CSASLSGQGSYTF	TGCAGTGCTAGTTTGTCCGGACAGGGGAGCTACACCTTC
TRBV28	-	TRBJ1-1	TRBD1	CASRTGTGTFF	TGTGCCAGCAGAACCGGGACAGGGACTTTCTTT
TRBV24-1	-	TRBJ1-2	-	CATSDLGAGAYGYTF	TGTGCCACCAGTGATTTGGGGGCAGGGGCCTATGGCTACACCTTC
TRBV5-8	-	TRBJ2-7	TRBD1	CASREGQGGTYEQYF	TGTGCCAGCAGGGAGGGACAGGGGGGCACCTACGAGCAGTACTTC
TRBV9	-	TRBJ2-5	TRBD1	CASSVEGGRGRRETQYF	TGTGCCAGCAGCGTAGAAGGTGGCAGGGGGCGCCGAGAGACCCAGTACTTC